By its share, the clone carrying this T cell receptor beta chain is medium-sized. Antigen unknown. The time point denotes: sample taken at primary tumor resection. The data belong to a study of spatial heterogeneity in lung cancer. Study-level results: The number of expanded tumor alpha and beta chains correlated with mutation number.

TCRdb itself ran the 5' RACE reads through MiXCR, one entry per CDR3 protein. Among 20,000 to 25,000 distinct CDR3 sequences, approximately 15% were seen once, and the ten largest hold roughly 30%. The CDR3 covers 17 residues. Germline lookup yields CDR1 DFQATT and CDR2 SNEGSKA (reference sequence). With 3 bases clipped from V and 0 bases from J, the junction kept 9 bases outside the gene matches. This chain connects TRBV20-1 to TRBJ2-1; TRBD2 matches 9 bases. This material consisted of lung tumor tissue, taken at surgery. The clonotype was recovered from a female donor with early-stage non-small cell lung cancer. CDR3 nucleotide sequence: TGCAGTGCTAGTACGAGCGGGGGGTTGAACTCCTACAATGAGCAGTTCTTC. Protein sequence: CSASTSGGLNSYNEQFF.